Listed here are 5 T cell receptor beta chains from one sample, sequenced in a study of blood T cell repertoires in COVID-19. The assay was immunoSEQ multiplex PCR, and TCRdb's table has in-frame clones only and misses some. The data contain 100,000 to 150,000 clones, roughly 90% of them seen just once; the ten biggest clones take up less than 4.5%. The specimen was peripheral blood. The receptors stem from a man aged 60-69 years with COVID-19, enrolled during active disease.

The rearrangement uses TRBV3-1 (or the pseudogene TRBV3-2) and TRBJ2-3; maybe TRBD1 (5 bases). Germline lookup yields CDR1 LGHDT and CDR2 YNNKEL (reference sequence). This CDR3 spans 15 amino acids. V dropped 3 bases and J dropped 6 bases, with 16 bases sitting between them. The chain's CDR3 is CASSQYRPRDDTQYF. The CDR3 DNA sequence: TGTGCCAGCAGCCAGTACAGGCCTCGCGACGATACGCAGTATTTT.

There are many counts of this clone. The chain has TRBV21-1 and TRBJ1-5. TRBV21-1 is a listed pseudogene. The CDR3 runs to 17 residues. Written as DNA, the CDR3 is TGTGCCAGCAGTACAATATCCCGTACGGGTTACAATCAGCCCCAGCATTTT. Protein: CASSTISRTGYNQPQHF.

The chain is built from TRBV6-1 and TRBJ2-3; TRBD1 agrees at 8 bases. CDR1 is MNHNS, CDR2 SASEGT, per germline. V was clipped by 2 bases and J by 0 bases; unmatched bases: 7. The CDR3 extends over 17 amino acids. CDR3 loop: CASSEYRGYGSTDTQYF. The DNA of the CDR3 is TGTGCCAGCAGTGAATACAGGGGGTATGGTAGCACAGATACGCAGTATTTT.

The count of this clone is one. The chain carries TRBV27 and TRBJ2-1; possibly TRBD1 for D (6 bases). Germline loops: CDR1 MNHEY, CDR2 SMNVEV (reference sequence). The CDR3 totals 13 residues. V was clipped by 5 bases and J by 6 bases, with 11 bases between them. CDR3 DNA: TGTGCCAGCAGTCCGTTGACAGGCAATGAGCAGTTCTTC. Translated: CASSPLTGNEQFF.

The rearrangement joins TRBV9 to TRBJ1-3; D is perhaps TRBD1 (5 bases). The V end was cut by 0 bases, the J end by 4 bases, with 11 bases between. The V gene's germline CDR1 is SGDLS and CDR2 YYNGEE. The CDR3 length is 15 residues. The CDR3 DNA sequence: TGTGCCAGCAGCGTAGCTACGACAGCCGGAAACACCATATATTTT. This encodes CASSVATTAGNTIYF. Based on the CDR3 plus reference TRBV9 and TRBJ1-3, the full variable domain is DSGVTQTPKHLITATGQRVTLRCSPRSGDLSVYWYQQSLDQGLQFLIQYYNGEERAKGNILERFSAQQFPDLHSELNLSSLELGDSALYFCASSVATTAGNTIYFGEGSWLTVV.